One and the same sample provided the 32 T cell receptor beta chains below, sequenced in a study of shared clonotypes between healthy human individuals. Here immunoSEQ multiplex PCR was the method, and the copy in TCRdb shows in-frame clones only, minus some. The sample shows about 560,000 clones, around 76% of them seen only once. The sequenced sample consisted of PBMCs. These TCRs come from a woman in her 40s in good health. Some clones in this sample may be carry-over from other donors' samples.

V gene TRBV6-9 combines with J gene TRBJ2-1, with no clear D. The CDR3 is 15 amino acids. Germline lookup yields CDR1 MNHGY and CDR2 SVAAGI. V was cut by 7 bases and J by 5 bases, with 18 bases left in between. The CDR3 bases are TGTGCCAGCACCACGCAGTCGTTCCACCACAATGAGCAGTTCTTC. Translation: CASTTQSFHHNEQFF.

This chain connects TRBV15 to TRBJ2-7; 8 positions agree with TRBD2. Trimming at V came to 0 bases and at J to 5 bases, leaving 9 bases not matched to a gene. There are 16 residues in the CDR3. Per the germline V gene, CDR1 is LNHNV and CDR2 is YYDKDF (reference sequence). The CDR3 DNA is TGTGCCACCAGCAGAGATCGGAGCGGGAGTTTCCACGAGCAGTACTTC. It specifies CATSRDRSGSFHEQYF.

This clone was counted a single time. The chain couples TRBV6-1 to TRBJ1-5; D perhaps matches TRBD1 (5 bases). This CDR3 is 15 amino acids long. Trimming cost V 4 bases and J 6 bases, with 16 bases left between them. The germline gives CDR1 MNHNS, CDR2 SASEGT. CDR3 bases: TGTGCCAGCAGTGCCACCCTGGGGGTAGGTCAGCCCCAGCATTTT. Its translation is CASSATLGVGQPQHF.

This chain uses TRBV4-3 with TRBJ2-7, with D possibly being TRBD2 (6 bases). There are 13 residues in the CDR3. Germline V gene lookup returns CDR1 LGHNA and CDR2 YSLEER. Trimming took 3 bases from V and 5 from J, leaving 11 bases between them. DNA of the CDR3: TGCGCCAGCAGCCAGTACGGGAGAGACGAGCAGTACTTC. This codes for CASSQYGRDEQYF.

The chain uses TRBV5-4 and TRBJ2-7; the D gene is possibly TRBD2 (5 bases). There are 15 residues in the CDR3. V shed 2 bases and J shed 0 bases, with 12 bases lying between them. Germline CDR1 reads SGHNT; CDR2 reads YYREEE (reference sequence). CDR3 sequence: CASSFISTSSYEQYF. CDR3 in DNA: TGTGCCAGCAGCTTTATCAGTACTAGCTCCTACGAGCAGTACTTC.

The chain recombines TRBV11-3 with TRBJ2-3; unclear D gene. Germline V gene data show CDR1 as SGHNT and CDR2 as YENEEA. CDR3 size: 14 residues. V lost 5 bases and J 2 bases, leaving 11 bases between the germline ends. The CDR3 here is CASSQDSITDTQYF. CDR3 nucleotide sequence: TGTGCCAGCAGCCAAGACTCGATCACAGATACGCAGTATTTT. Combining the CDR3 with reference TRBV11-3 and TRBJ2-3 gives the whole variable domain EAGVVQSPRYKIIEKKQPVAFWCNPISGHNTLYWYLQNLGQGPELLIRYENEEAVDDSQLPKDRFSAERLKGVDSTLKIQPAELGDSAVYLCASSQDSITDTQYFGPGTRLTVL.

About this clone: Additional DNA sequences in this sample encode the identical CDR3. This chain uses TRBV2 with TRBJ2-1; D is undetermined. The V and J ends lost 6 bases and 4 bases respectively, with 4 bases between them. The CDR3 spans 11 residues. CDR1 and CDR2 from the germline V gene are SNHLY and FYNNEI. The CDR3 loop reads CASRNYNEQFF. CDR3 DNA: TGTGCCAGCAGAAATTACAATGAGCAGTTCTTC.

This clone has more than one count but fewer than ten. The J gene is TRBJ1-2, the V gene TRBV5-1, with D perhaps matching TRBD1 (5 bases). Germline-derived CDR1 and CDR2 are SGHRS and YFSETQ. The germline V and J ends were trimmed by 1 base and 4 bases, with 14 bases remaining between them. The CDR3 is made up of 15 amino acids. The CDR3 DNA follows: TGCGCCAGCAGCTTGAAGGTAGACAGCCCCTATGGCTACACCTTC. This encodes CASSLKVDSPYGYTF.

The V gene is TRBV19, the J gene TRBJ2-2; possibly TRBD1 for D (5 bases). Trimming left V 8 bases short and J 7 bases short, with 11 bases between. The V gene's germline CDR1 is LNHDA and CDR2 SQIVND (reference sequence). The CDR3 totals 12 residues. The CDR3 reads CASSQGVGELFF. Here the CDR3 DNA reads TGTGCCAGTTCGCAGGGTGTCGGGGAGCTGTTTTTT.

This clone has more than one count but fewer than ten. V usage is TRBV7-6 and J usage is TRBJ2-3, with D uncertain. The CDR3 is 14 residues long. Deletions cut 1 base from V and 1 base from J, with 6 bases between. Germline V gene sequence: CDR1 SGHVS, CDR2 FNYEAQ. CDR3 DNA: TGTGCCAGCAGCTTAGGGGTAGGCACAGATACGCAGTATTTT. Its protein is CASSLGVGTDTQYF.

The chain employs TRBV10-2 and TRBJ2-7; 7 positions match TRBD1. V gave up 7 bases and J gave up 6 bases; unmatched junction bases: 9. The CDR3 covers 13 residues. The germline V gene has CDR1 WSHSY and CDR2 SAAADI. Here the CDR3 DNA reads TGCGCCAGCAAGGGACAGCTTCGGGGCGAGCAGTACTTC. Translation gives CASKGQLRGEQYF.

This rearrangement joins TRBV4-1 to TRBJ2-5; maybe TRBD2 (5 bases). V shed 1 base and J shed 5 bases, with 8 bases lying between them. CDR3 length: 13 residues. Per germline, CDR1 MGHRA and CDR2 YSYEKL. The CDR3 protein is CASSQGTFETQYF. The CDR3 DNA reads TGCGCCAGCAGCCAAGGGACTTTTGAGACCCAGTACTTC.

This clone occurred once. This chain links TRBV28 with TRBJ2-7, with 9 bases aligning to TRBD1. V dropped 6 bases and J dropped 4; count of bases not matched to a gene: 10. The germline V gene encodes CDR1 MDHEN and CDR2 SYDVKM. This CDR3 spans 15 amino acids. The CDR3: CASRKDRGYMYEQYF. The CDR3 bases are TGTGCCAGCAGAAAAGACAGGGGGTATATGTACGAGCAGTACTTC.

This clone has just a few counts. J is TRBJ2-2 and V is TRBV5-4, with unresolved D. Germline CDR1 is SGHNT and CDR2 is YYREEE (reference sequence). V lost 4 bases to trimming and J lost 0 bases, with 13 bases between them. The CDR3 is 16 amino acids. The CDR3 bases are TGTGCCAGCAGCCCAAGTTCAGCGTCGAACACCGGGGAGCTGTTTTTT. Encoded protein: CASSPSSASNTGELFF.

V and J are TRBV7-3 and TRBJ2-5; D unclear. There are 15 residues in the CDR3. Looked up from germline, CDR1 is SGHTA and CDR2 is FQGTGA. Trimming left V 3 bases short and J 0 bases short, with 11 bases between. The CDR3 is CASSFGLAYQETQYF. The CDR3 DNA sequence: TGTGCCAGCAGCTTTGGTTTGGCCTACCAAGAGACCCAGTACTTC.

The rearrangement joins TRBV27 to TRBJ1-5; TRBD1 matches 8 bases. Germline-derived CDR1 and CDR2 are MNHEY and SMNVEV (reference sequence). V gave up 5 bases and J gave up 9 bases; unmatched junction bases: 3. This CDR3 comprises 12 residues. CDR3 residues: CASSPTGGPQHF. The CDR3 bases are TGTGCCAGCAGTCCCACAGGGGGGCCCCAGCATTTT.

The rearrangement links TRBV9 to TRBJ2-3, with a tentative D call TRBD1 (5 bases). CDR3 length: 14 residues. The germline V gene has CDR1 SGDLS and CDR2 YYNGEE. Deletions cut 2 bases from V and 4 bases from J, with 11 bases between. The CDR3 coding sequence is TGTGCCAGCAGCGTCCAATGGGGCTCAGATACGCAGTATTTT. This translates into CASSVQWGSDTQYF.

The genes are TRBV5-8 and TRBJ2-1; D might be TRBD1 or TRBD2, each matching 5 bases. The CDR3 totals 15 residues. The V gene's germline CDR1 is SGHTS and CDR2 YDEGEE. V lost 4 bases and J 3 bases, leaving 14 bases between the germline ends. The CDR3 sequence is CASSHGTLYYNEQFF. The CDR3 bases are TGTGCCAGCAGCCACGGGACCCTCTACTACAATGAGCAGTTCTTC. The complete variable domain, with remaining parts taken from reference TRBV5-8 and TRBJ2-1, reads EAGVTQSPTHLIKTRGQQATLRCSPISGHTSVYWYQQALGLGLQFLLWYDEGEERNRGNFPPRFSGRQFPNYSSELNVNALELEDSALYLCASSHGTLYYNEQFFGPGTRLTVL.

The rearrangement uses TRBV2 and TRBJ2-1, with D perhaps given as TRBD1 or TRBD2 (5 bases each). CDR3 length: 13 residues. V was pared by 8 bases and J by 9 bases, with 17 bases between. Germline CDR1 is SNHLY and CDR2 is FYNNEI. The CDR3 loop is CASSQGWRIEQFF. The CDR3 DNA sequence: TGTGCCAGCTCTCAGGGATGGAGGATTGAGCAGTTCTTC.

This clone came up once. This rearrangement joins TRBV2 to TRBJ2-7; D call uncertain. The CDR3 runs 12 residues. CDR1 and CDR2 from the germline V gene are SNHLY and FYNNEI. V lost 2 bases and J lost 3, with 5 bases in between. The CDR3, as DNA: TGTGCCAGCAGTGAACAGGACTACGAGCAGTACTTC. Translated: CASSEQDYEQYF.

The J gene is TRBJ2-5, the V gene TRBV7-8; tentatively, D is TRBD2 (6 bases). CDR1 and CDR2 from the germline V gene are SGHVS and FQNEAQ. The V and J ends lost 3 bases and 9 bases respectively, with 26 bases between them. The CDR3 loop spans 17 amino acids. CDR3 loop: CASSFGGGSPPLGPQYF. The CDR3 DNA is TGTGCCAGCAGCTTCGGGGGTGGGAGTCCACCTTTGGGGCCCCAGTACTTC.

The genes are TRBV28 and TRBJ1-5, with a tentative D call TRBD1 (6 bases). The CDR3 consists of 14 residues. Germline CDR1 MDHEN, CDR2 SYDVKM. V shed 3 bases and J shed 3 bases, with 9 bases lying between them. Here the CDR3 reads CASSFRGLNQPQHF. The CDR3 bases are TGTGCCAGCAGTTTCCGGGGGCTCAATCAGCCCCAGCATTTT. Drawing the rest from reference TRBV28 and TRBJ1-5, the complete variable domain is DVKVTQSSRYLVKRTGEKVFLECVQDMDHENMFWYRQDPGLGLRLIYFSYDVKMKEKGDIPEGYSVSREKKERFSLILESASTNQTSMYLCASSFRGLNQPQHFGDGTRLSIL.

This chain connects TRBV28 to TRBJ2-1; 7 positions agree with TRBD2. The length of the CDR3 is 18 residues. Trimming cost V 2 bases and J 0 bases; bases outside gene matches: 10. Looked up from germline, CDR1 is MDHEN and CDR2 is SYDVKM. CDR3 in amino acids: CASSLGIRASGSYNEQFF. The CDR3 region has the DNA TGTGCCAGCAGTTTAGGTATTCGGGCTAGCGGCTCCTACAATGAGCAGTTCTTC.

This rearrangement joins TRBV5-1 to TRBJ2-3; the match to TRBD2 covers 12 bases. CDR1 and CDR2 from the germline V gene are SGHRS and YFSETQ. This CDR3 contains 16 residues. The ends lost 3 bases at V and 4 bases at J; junction bases unmatched: 6. The CDR3 loop reads CASSSWTSGTADTQYF. In nucleotides, the CDR3 is TGCGCCAGCAGCTCCTGGACTAGCGGGACTGCAGATACGCAGTATTTT. Together with reference TRBV5-1 and TRBJ2-3, the CDR3 gives the full variable domain: KAGVTQTPRYLIKTRGQQVTLSCSPISGHRSVSWYQQTPGQGLQFLFEYFSETQRNKGNFPGRFSGRQFSNSRSEMNVSTLELGDSALYLCASSSWTSGTADTQYFGPGTRLTVL.

The genes are TRBV28 and TRBJ2-5; 8 bases agree with TRBD2. Germline lookup yields CDR1 MDHEN and CDR2 SYDVKM. J was trimmed by 1 base and V by 4 bases; bases with no gene match: 14. This CDR3 is 18 amino acids long. Here the CDR3 reads CASSSLGLAGGTQETQYF. The CDR3, as DNA: TGTGCCAGCAGTTCCCTAGGGCTGGCGGGGGGCACCCAAGAGACCCAGTACTTC.

The V call is TRBV9, the J call TRBJ2-1; no clear D gene. V was pared by 0 bases and J by 5 bases, with 15 bases between. Germline CDR1 and CDR2: SGDLS and YYNGEE. The CDR3 loop spans 16 amino acids. The CDR3 DNA reads TGTGCCAGCAGCGTAGATCCGCAGACCGATAACAATGAGCAGTTCTTC. Encoded protein: CASSVDPQTDNNEQFF. Filled out from reference TRBV9 and TRBJ2-1, the complete variable domain reads DSGVTQTPKHLITATGQRVTLRCSPRSGDLSVYWYQQSLDQGLQFLIQYYNGEERAKGNILERFSAQQFPDLHSELNLSSLELGDSALYFCASSVDPQTDNNEQFFGPGTRLTVL.

Notes on this clone: The junction and the germline gene differ at one end; a read error may be behind it. The chain employs TRBV6-5 and TRBJ2-7; 9 positions match TRBD1. CDR3 size: 14 residues. Germline V gives CDR1 MNHEY, CDR2 SVGAGI. CDR3 bases: TGTGCTAGCAGACAGGGGGTTAACTCCTACGAGCAGTACTTC. Translated, it gives CASRQGVNSYEQYF.

V and J are TRBV19 and TRBJ1-1; a possible D gene is TRBD1 (5 bases). The V and J ends lost 3 bases and 8 bases respectively, with 13 bases between them. Germline V gene sequence: CDR1 LNHDA, CDR2 SQIVND (reference sequence). The CDR3 runs to 13 residues. The CDR3 DNA follows: TGTGCCAGTAGTATGGTCTGGGGCGCGGAAGCTTTCTTT. The encoded protein is CASSMVWGAEAFF. The whole variable domain, remainder taken from reference TRBV19 and TRBJ1-1, is DGGITQSPKYLFRKEGQNVTLSCEQNLNHDAMYWYRQDPGQGLRLIYYSQIVNDFQKGDIAEGYSVSREKKESFPLTVTSAQKNPTAFYLCASSMVWGAEAFFGQGTRLTVV.

This rearrangement joins TRBV11-2 to TRBJ2-2; D might be TRBD1 (6 bases). V was cut by 5 bases and J by 3 bases, with 13 bases left in between. Looked up from germline, CDR1 is SGHAT and CDR2 is FQNNGV. The CDR3 covers 15 residues. This CDR3 reads CASSQGQGHTGELFF. CDR3 nucleotide sequence: TGTGCCAGCAGCCAGGGGCAGGGTCACACCGGGGAGCTGTTTTTT.

In its sample, this clone was seen a few times. Other DNA sequences of this sample code for an identical CDR3. The V gene is TRBV7-2, the J gene TRBJ2-7; possibly TRBD1 for D (6 bases). This CDR3 spans 15 amino acids. Trimming shortened V by 1 base and J by 0 bases, and 10 bases separated the two germline ends. CDR1 and CDR2 from the germline V gene are SGHTA and FQGNSA. The CDR3 reads CASSLVGQSSYEQYF. In DNA, the CDR3 is TGTGCCAGCAGCTTAGTTGGACAGAGCTCCTACGAGCAGTACTTC.

The V gene is TRBV11-2, the J gene TRBJ2-7; TRBD1 is a possible D gene (6 bases). In germline, CDR1 is SGHAT, CDR2 FQNNGV. The germline V and J ends were trimmed by 1 base and 2 bases, with 12 bases remaining between them. The CDR3 has 15 residues. The CDR3 reads CASSLGQGLTYEQYF. CDR3 DNA: TGTGCCAGCAGCTTAGGCCAGGGGCTTACCTACGAGCAGTACTTC. The full variable domain, rest sourced from reference TRBV11-2 and TRBJ2-7, is EAGVAQSPRYKIIEKRQSVAFWCNPISGHATLYWYQQILGQGPKLLIQFQNNGVVDDSQLPKDRFSAERLKGVDSTLKIQPAKLEDSAVYLCASSLGQGLTYEQYFGPGTRLTVT.

The chain joins TRBV18 to TRBJ1-1; D perhaps matches TRBD1 (6 bases). CDR3 length: 15 residues. CDR1 and CDR2 (germline): KGHSH, LQKENI. The V end lost 2 bases, the J end lost 4 bases, and 14 bases lay between the germline ends. This chain's CDR3 is CASSPEFQGFTEAFF. The CDR3 DNA reads TGTGCCAGCTCACCAGAATTCCAGGGGTTCACTGAAGCTTTCTTT.